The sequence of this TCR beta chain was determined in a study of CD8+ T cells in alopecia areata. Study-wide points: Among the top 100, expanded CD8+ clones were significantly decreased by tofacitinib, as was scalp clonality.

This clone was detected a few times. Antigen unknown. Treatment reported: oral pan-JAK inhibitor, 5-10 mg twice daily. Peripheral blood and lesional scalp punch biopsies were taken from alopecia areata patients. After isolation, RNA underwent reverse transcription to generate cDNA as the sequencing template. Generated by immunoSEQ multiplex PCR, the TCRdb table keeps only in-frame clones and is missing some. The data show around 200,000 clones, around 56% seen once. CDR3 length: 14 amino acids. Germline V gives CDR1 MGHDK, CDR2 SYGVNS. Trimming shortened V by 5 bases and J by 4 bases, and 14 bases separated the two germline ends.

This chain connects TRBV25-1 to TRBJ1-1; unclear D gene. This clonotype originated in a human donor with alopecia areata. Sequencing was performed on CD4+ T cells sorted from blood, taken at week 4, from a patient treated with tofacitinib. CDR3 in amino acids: CASSPGPQSTEAFF. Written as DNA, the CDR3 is TGTGCCAGCAGTCCCGGGCCGCAGAGCACTGAAGCTTTCTTT.